This TCR beta chain stems from a study of T cells in Graves' hyperthyroidism and ophthalmopathy. Patients counted as stable if ophthalmopathy did not develop within 18 months. PBMCs stemmed from 10 ml fresh peripheral blood. Overall study findings and caveats: Most clonotypes that expanded in the thyroid above 0.001 also showed up in blood. Model-based prediction identified ophthalmopathy a median 6.5 months prior to its onset.

Amplified regions were TCR beta CDR3 sequences from RNA transcripts. TCR CDR3 underwent first-round RT-PCR with the HTBI primer set. Each CDR3 protein gets one entry after TCRdb re-called the multiplex PCR reads with MiXCR. Here the sample spans about 480,000 distinct CDR3 sequences, approximately 15% being singletons. This CDR3 contains 15 residues. J lost 5 bases, V lost 4 bases, and 13 bases had no gene match. Germline values: CDR1 SQVTM, CDR2 ANQGSEA. This clonotype has a handful of counts. Antigen specificity is unknown. Specimen: blood. This receptor was identified in a young woman with Graves' hyperthyroidism. The genes are TRBV29-1 and TRBJ2-7; TRBD2 agrees at 8 bases. CDR3 in DNA: TGCAGCGTTGCTGCCGGGGGGGCGGGAGTACACGAGCAGTACTTC. Its protein is CSVAAGGAGVHEQYF.